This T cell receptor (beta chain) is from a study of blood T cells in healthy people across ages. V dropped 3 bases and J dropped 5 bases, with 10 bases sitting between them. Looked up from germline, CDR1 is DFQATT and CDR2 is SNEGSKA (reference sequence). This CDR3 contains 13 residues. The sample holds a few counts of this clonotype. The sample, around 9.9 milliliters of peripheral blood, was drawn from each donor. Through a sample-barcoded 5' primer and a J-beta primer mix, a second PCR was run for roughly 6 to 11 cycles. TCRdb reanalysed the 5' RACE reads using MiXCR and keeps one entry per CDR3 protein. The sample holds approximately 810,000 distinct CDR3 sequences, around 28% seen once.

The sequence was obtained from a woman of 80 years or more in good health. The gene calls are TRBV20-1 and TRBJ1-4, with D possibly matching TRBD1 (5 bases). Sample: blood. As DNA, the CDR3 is TGCAGTGCTAGGGACACGGGGAATGAAAAACTGTTTTTT. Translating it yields CSARDTGNEKLFF.